Following are 32 T cell receptor beta chains from one sample sequenced in a study of cytomegalovirus exposure and HLA in healthy donors. The PCR ran on 60 Vbeta and 13 Jbeta primers. This table comes from immunoSEQ multiplex PCR, and its TCRdb copy is limited to in-frame clones, with some not included. The sample has approximately 100,000 clones; around 80% are singletons. The material sequenced was PBMCs. Receptor source: a woman in her forties or fifties in good health and CMV-seropositive.

The chain is built from TRBV15 and TRBJ2-3; the match to TRBD2 covers 9 bases. The trim removed 3 bases at V and 0 bases at J, leaving 4 bases unmatched. Germline V gene lookup returns CDR1 LNHNV and CDR2 YYDKDF (reference sequence). CDR3 length: 16 amino acids. DNA of the CDR3: TGTGCCACCAGCAGGGTTGCGGGGGGGAGCACAGATACGCAGTATTTT. It is translated as CATSRVAGGSTDTQYF. Full variable domain (missing parts from reference TRBV15 and TRBJ2-3): DAMVIQNPRYQVTQFGKPVTLSCSQTLNHNVMYWYQQKSSQAPKLLFHYYDKDFNNEADTPDNFQSRRPNTSFCFLDIRSPGLGDTAMYLCATSRVAGGSTDTQYFGPGTRLTVL.

The chain uses TRBV9 and TRBJ2-6; 8 nucleotides align to TRBD2. The CDR3 has 19 amino acids. After removal of 3 bases from V and 0 bases from J, the junction contained 11 bases not matched to a gene. Germline loops: CDR1 SGDLS, CDR2 YYNGEE. The CDR3 protein is CASSDPPGGLPSGANVLTF. The CDR3 bases are TGTGCCAGCAGCGACCCCCCGGGAGGGCTCCCCTCTGGGGCCAACGTCCTGACTTTC. Full variable domain (missing parts from reference TRBV9 and TRBJ2-6): DSGVTQTPKHLITATGQRVTLRCSPRSGDLSVYWYQQSLDQGLQFLIQYYNGEERAKGNILERFSAQQFPDLHSELNLSSLELGDSALYFCASSDPPGGLPSGANVLTFGAGSRLTVL.

Comment on this clone: Other DNA variants within this sample encode the same CDR3. The chain recombines TRBV6-6 with TRBJ1-1; D is unclear. Germline assignment: CDR1 MNHNY and CDR2 SVGAGI (reference sequence). Trimming pared 4 bases from V and 6 bases from J, leaving 6 bases between. The CDR3 loop spans 11 amino acids. In DNA, the CDR3 is TGTGCCAGCAGTTCGGGGTCTGAAGCTTTCTTT. Protein product: CASSSGSEAFF.

This clone was seen only a few times. As DNA, the CDR3 is TGTGCCAGCAGCTTTCGGGGGATTACTAGCACAGATACGCAGTATTTT. It encodes CASSFRGITSTDTQYF. The V call is TRBV5-4, the J call TRBJ2-3, with D maybe TRBD2 (6 bases). Germline V gives CDR1 SGHNT, CDR2 YYREEE (reference sequence). The CDR3 has 16 residues. V lost 2 bases and J lost 0, with 13 bases in between.

The genes are TRBV19 and TRBJ1-4; the match to TRBD1 covers 7 bases. This CDR3 has 13 amino acids. V shed 7 bases, J shed 5 bases, and the junction held 4 bases outside the gene matches. Germline CDR1 reads LNHDA; CDR2 reads SQIVND (reference sequence). In nucleotides, the CDR3 is TGTGCCAGTACAGGGGGGTCCAATGAAAAACTGTTTTTT. This gives the protein CASTGGSNEKLFF.

About this clone itself: The same CDR3 arises from other DNA sequences in this sample as well. V gene TRBV5-1 combines with J gene TRBJ1-1; 8 bases are shared with TRBD1. V lost 4 bases, J lost 7 bases, and 3 bases stayed unmatched. This CDR3 is 12 amino acids long. The germline V gene has CDR1 SGHRS and CDR2 YFSETQ. The CDR3 reads CASSPGQGEAFF. For the CDR3, the DNA is TGCGCCAGCAGCCCCGGACAGGGTGAAGCTTTCTTT.

This clone has more than one count but fewer than ten. J is TRBJ2-4 and V is TRBV2; TRBD2 aligns across 7 bases. The germline V gene encodes CDR1 SNHLY and CDR2 FYNNEI. The J segment lost 3 bases and the V segment lost 8 bases, leaving 4 bases of the junction unmatched. The CDR3 is 13 residues long. Here the CDR3 DNA reads TGTGCCAGCGGAGGACTAGACAAAAACATTCAGTACTTC. Protein: CASGGLDKNIQYF. The full variable domain, with the rest looked up from reference TRBV2 and TRBJ2-4, is EPEVTQTPSHQVTQMGQEVILRCVPISNHLYFYWYRQILGQKVEFLVSFYNNEISEKSEIFDDQFSVERPDGSNFTLKIRSTKLEDSAMYFCASGGLDKNIQYFGAGTRLSVL.

V and J are TRBV6-4 and TRBJ2-3; D may be TRBD1 (5 bases). The CDR3 contains 16 residues. Germline V gene lookup returns CDR1 MRHNA and CDR2 SNTAGT. V was shortened by 2 bases and J by 2 bases, with 14 bases between the two germline ends. The CDR3 bases are TGTGCCAGCAGTGACAGAAGGAAGGGGAACACAGATACGCAGTATTTT. It translates to CASSDRRKGNTDTQYF.

This rearrangement joins TRBV15 to TRBJ1-4; D is unresolved. The CDR3 sequence is 14 residues long. V lost 8 bases to trimming and J lost 7 bases, with 17 bases between them. Germline V gene sequence: CDR1 LNHNV, CDR2 YYDKDF (reference sequence). The CDR3 DNA reads as TGTGCCACCGGTCCGAGGAGCTCCGGTGAAAAACTGTTTTTT. It yields the protein CATGPRSSGEKLFF.

The CDR3 DNA reads TGTGCCAGGTCGGGGGACACCGGGGAGCTGTTTTTT. It is translated as CARSGDTGELFF. J is TRBJ2-2 and V is TRBV27, with D perhaps matching TRBD2 (6 bases). V was trimmed by 9 bases and J by 3 bases, leaving 8 bases between them. Germline CDR1 MNHEY, CDR2 SMNVEV (reference sequence). The CDR3 covers 12 residues.

This rearrangement joins TRBV10-3 to TRBJ2-4, with 9 bases fitting TRBD2. CDR3 size: 17 residues. The germline gives CDR1 ENHRY, CDR2 SYGVKD. V gave up 2 bases and J gave up 3 bases; unmatched junction bases: 8. The CDR3, as DNA: TGTGCCATCAGTGAGGAAAATAGCGGGAGTAGCAAAAACATTCAGTACTTC. As protein: CAISEENSGSSKNIQYF.

The table lists this clone with a count of one. The genes are TRBV9 and TRBJ2-7; TRBD2 matches at 9 bases. There are 13 residues in the CDR3. Unmatched junction bases numbered 9, after V lost 4 bases and J lost 10 bases. Germline loops: CDR1 SGDLS, CDR2 YYNGEE. The CDR3 sequence: CASSPGSGLAQYF. In DNA, the CDR3 is TGTGCCAGCAGCCCTGGCTCGGGACTAGCACAGTACTTC.

The V gene is TRBV7-6, the J gene TRBJ1-1; D is uncertain. V was pared by 4 bases and J by 6 bases, with 12 bases between. This CDR3 contains 13 residues. Germline lookup yields CDR1 SGHVS and CDR2 FNYEAQ. CDR3 sequence reads: CASSSSSSAEAFF. The CDR3 DNA reads as TGTGCCAGCAGCTCTAGTAGTAGCGCTGAAGCTTTCTTT.

This chain connects TRBV6-1 to TRBJ1-2; weak D call: TRBD1 (6 bases). This CDR3 region has 15 residues. Per the germline V gene, CDR1 is MNHNS and CDR2 is SASEGT. Trimming stripped 5 bases from V and 3 bases from J, with 16 bases between. CDR3 sequence: CASSNWDNSYYGYTF. The DNA of the CDR3 is TGTGCCAGCAGTAACTGGGACAACTCTTACTATGGCTACACCTTC.

The genes are TRBV11-2 and TRBJ2-3, with D possibly being TRBD1 (5 bases). Germline lookup yields CDR1 SGHAT and CDR2 FQNNGV. This CDR3 is 15 amino acids long. Trimming pared 5 bases from V and 1 base from J, leaving 13 bases between. The CDR3 coding sequence is TGTGCCAGCAGCCTTAGGGAAGGGGGCACAGATACGCAGTATTTT. Translation gives CASSLREGGTDTQYF. The entire variable domain, with the rest obtained from reference TRBV11-2 and TRBJ2-3, is as follows: EAGVAQSPRYKIIEKRQSVAFWCNPISGHATLYWYQQILGQGPKLLIQFQNNGVVDDSQLPKDRFSAERLKGVDSTLKIQPAKLEDSAVYLCASSLREGGTDTQYFGPGTRLTVL.

V usage is TRBV29-1 and J usage is TRBJ1-1; D gene ambiguous. V was clipped by 6 bases and J by 3 bases, with 17 bases between them. The CDR3 is made up of 14 amino acids. The germline V gene encodes CDR1 SQVTM and CDR2 ANQGSEA. The CDR3 sequence is CSVLLGGQYTEAFF. In DNA, the CDR3 is TGCAGCGTCCTTTTGGGCGGGCAGTACACTGAAGCTTTCTTT.

Comments on this clone: An end of the junction differs from the germline gene, which may be a read error. The rearrangement links TRBV11-3 to TRBJ2-1; a possible D gene is TRBD2 (7 bases). The CDR3 is made up of 12 amino acids. Germline values: CDR1 SGHNT, CDR2 YENEEA. In DNA, the CDR3 is TGTGCCAGCAGCTTAGACCGGGGGGCTCCCCTCTTC. This sequence encodes CASSLDRGAPLF.

This clone has just a few counts. The J gene is TRBJ1-4, the V gene TRBV6-1; D may be TRBD1 (6 bases). CDR1 MNHNS and CDR2 SASEGT come from the germline V gene. The ends were cut back, 6 bases at V and 8 bases at J, with 13 bases in the middle. This CDR3 region has 13 residues. The CDR3 DNA is TGTGCCAGCAGGTCGGGACACGAGGAAAAACTGTTTTTT. This gives the protein CASRSGHEEKLFF.

The chain combines TRBV5-1 with TRBJ2-3; the match to TRBD2 covers 7 bases. V lost 2 bases and J lost 2; bases outside the gene matches: 8. CDR3 length equals 16 residues. Looked up from germline, CDR1 is SGHRS and CDR2 is YFSETQ. The CDR3 sequence is CASSLAGSLYTDTQYF. The CDR3 bases are TGCGCCAGCAGCTTAGCGGGATCTCTCTACACAGATACGCAGTATTTT.

J is TRBJ1-4 and V is TRBV27; possibly TRBD1 for D (6 bases). V shed 5 bases and J shed 14 bases, with 15 bases lying between them. The CDR3 sequence is 12 residues long. The germline CDR1 and CDR2 sequences are MNHEY and SMNVEV (reference sequence). As DNA, the CDR3 is TGTGCCAGCAGTACTCCGGACAGAACGCTGTTTTTT. Translation gives CASSTPDRTLFF.

This clone was seen only once. This chain joins TRBV7-2 and TRBJ2-7; 9 bases are a match to TRBD2. The length of the CDR3 is 16 residues. Germline V lookup: CDR1 SGHTA, CDR2 FQGNSA. J gave up 9 bases and V 1 base, and 13 bases lay outside the gene matches. The CDR3 nucleotides are TGTGCCAGCAGCTTAGATAGCGGGGGACGTATACGAGGGCAGTACTTC. Its protein is CASSLDSGGRIRGQYF.

Only one count was recorded for this clone. The V call is TRBV6-5, the J call TRBJ1-2; 7 bases fit TRBD1. Germline V gene sequence: CDR1 MNHEY, CDR2 SVGAGI. Trimming cost V 0 bases and J 6 bases; bases outside gene matches: 1. The length of the CDR3 is 13 residues. The CDR3 coding sequence is TGTGCCAGCAGTTACTCGACAGGGAATGGCTACACCTTC. This translates into CASSYSTGNGYTF.

The table lists this clone with a count of one. The chain has TRBV7-9 and TRBJ2-5, with TRBD2 matching over 10 bases. The V segment lost 8 bases and the J segment 2 bases; nucleotides outside the gene matches: 8. CDR1 is SEHNR, CDR2 FQNEAQ, per germline (reference sequence). The CDR3 totals 15 residues. The CDR3 spells CASHPTSGPQETQYF. The CDR3 nucleotides are TGTGCCAGCCACCCGACTAGCGGGCCACAAGAGACCCAGTACTTC.

This rearrangement joins TRBV7-9 to TRBJ1-2, with 10 bases that match TRBD1. Germline CDR1 and CDR2: SEHNR and FQNEAQ (reference sequence). The CDR3 is 16 residues long. Germline trimming cut 4 bases from V and 3 bases from J; bases unmatched to any gene: 8. The CDR3 DNA is TGTGCCAGCAGCTGGACCGACAGGGGGCCCCACTATGGCTACACCTTC. It translates to CASSWTDRGPHYGYTF.

This clone has only a few counts. The V gene is TRBV5-1, the J gene TRBJ2-3, with 9 bases fitting TRBD1. Trimming removed 3 bases from V and 6 bases from J; junction bases left unmatched: 11. This CDR3 is 16 amino acids long. Germline loops: CDR1 SGHRS, CDR2 YFSETQ. The DNA for the CDR3 is TGCGCCAGCAGCTCCCGCGGGACAGGGTCCGTTGATACGCAGTATTTT. It is translated as CASSSRGTGSVDTQYF. Looking up the rest from reference TRBV5-1 and TRBJ2-3 gives the full variable domain: KAGVTQTPRYLIKTRGQQVTLSCSPISGHRSVSWYQQTPGQGLQFLFEYFSETQRNKGNFPGRFSGRQFSNSRSEMNVSTLELGDSALYLCASSSRGTGSVDTQYFGPGTRLTVL.

The rearrangement links TRBV5-5 to TRBJ2-7, with D perhaps TRBD1 (6 bases). Trimming left V 4 bases short and J 1 base short, with 12 bases between. There are 14 residues in the CDR3. CDR1 and CDR2 from the germline V gene are SGHKS and YYEKEE (reference sequence). CDR3 nucleotides: TGTGCCAGCAGCCCGAACAGGGCGTCCTACGAGCAGTACTTC. Its translation: CASSPNRASYEQYF.

CDR3 amino acids: CASSLNGDYGYTF. Written as DNA, the CDR3 is TGTGCCAGCAGCTTGAACGGGGACTATGGCTACACCTTC. The V call is TRBV5-5, the J call TRBJ1-2, with unresolved D. Germline V gene sequence: CDR1 SGHKS, CDR2 YYEKEE (reference sequence). V was trimmed by 1 base and J by 3 bases, leaving 7 bases between them. The CDR3 is 13 amino acids.

The chain recombines TRBV9 with TRBJ2-2; weak D call: TRBD2 (5 bases). Germline-derived CDR1 and CDR2 are SGDLS and YYNGEE. The ends were cut back, 0 bases at V and 5 bases at J, with 11 bases in the middle. This CDR3 has 15 amino acids. The DNA for the CDR3 is TGTGCCAGCAGCGTAGTTCCAGCGGCTACCGGGGAGCTGTTTTTT. Encoded protein: CASSVVPAATGELFF.

This rearrangement joins TRBV2 to TRBJ1-2; TRBD1 matches at 9 bases. V shed 6 bases, J shed 4 bases, and the junction held 9 bases outside the gene matches. CDR3 length: 15 residues. The germline V gene has CDR1 SNHLY and CDR2 FYNNEI. The CDR3 bases are TGTGCCAGCAGCGAGACAGGGGGGGGTGGCTATGGCTACACCTTC. This codes for CASSETGGGGYGYTF.

V and J are TRBV15 and TRBJ1-2; D gene uncertain. Trimming removed 5 bases from V and 3 bases from J, with 13 bases in between. The CDR3 is 14 amino acids. Germline lookup yields CDR1 LNHNV and CDR2 YYDKDF (reference sequence). The CDR3 DNA is TGTGCCACCAGCCCTGACATCAAGGACTATGGCTACACCTTC. As protein: CATSPDIKDYGYTF.

This chain links TRBV4-2 with TRBJ2-3; the match to TRBD2 covers 11 bases. The CDR3 spans 15 residues. CDR1 and CDR2 (germline): LGHNA, YNFKEQ. V lost 1 base to trimming and J lost 7 bases; unmatched junction nucleotides: 4. CDR3 sequence: CASSQVLAGAYTQYF. The CDR3 bases are TGTGCCAGCAGCCAAGTACTAGCGGGAGCCTATACGCAGTATTTT.

There are a few counts of this clone. The chain joins TRBV29-1 to TRBJ2-5; 11 bases map to TRBD2. Unmatched junction bases numbered 26, after V lost 4 bases and J lost 1 base. The CDR3 sequence is 22 residues long. Germline V gives CDR1 SQVTM, CDR2 ANQGSEA. This CDR3 is CSVVDSDVRGGRLAGPQETQYF. DNA of the CDR3: TGCAGCGTTGTTGACAGCGATGTGCGAGGGGGGCGACTAGCGGGGCCCCAAGAGACCCAGTACTTC.